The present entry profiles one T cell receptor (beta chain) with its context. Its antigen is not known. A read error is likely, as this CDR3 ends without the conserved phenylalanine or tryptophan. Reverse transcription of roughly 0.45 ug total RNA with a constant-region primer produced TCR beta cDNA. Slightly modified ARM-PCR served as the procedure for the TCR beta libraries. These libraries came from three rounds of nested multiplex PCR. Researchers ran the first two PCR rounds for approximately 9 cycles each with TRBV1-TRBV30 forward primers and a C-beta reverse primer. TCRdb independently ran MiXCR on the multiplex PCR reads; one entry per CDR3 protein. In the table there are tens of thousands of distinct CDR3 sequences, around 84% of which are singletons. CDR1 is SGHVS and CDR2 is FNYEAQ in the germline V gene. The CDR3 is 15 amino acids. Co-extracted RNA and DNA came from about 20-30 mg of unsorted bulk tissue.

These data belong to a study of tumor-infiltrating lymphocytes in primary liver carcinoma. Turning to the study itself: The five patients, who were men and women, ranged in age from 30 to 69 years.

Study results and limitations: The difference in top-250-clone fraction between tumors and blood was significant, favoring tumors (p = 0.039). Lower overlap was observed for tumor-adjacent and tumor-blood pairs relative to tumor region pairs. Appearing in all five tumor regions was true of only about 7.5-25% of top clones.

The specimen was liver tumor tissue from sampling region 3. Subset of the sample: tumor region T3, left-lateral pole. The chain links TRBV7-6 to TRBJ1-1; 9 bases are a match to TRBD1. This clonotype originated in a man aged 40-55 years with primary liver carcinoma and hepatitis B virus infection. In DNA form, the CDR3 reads TGTGCCAGCGGCTTACTAACCGGGACAGGGACTCTTGCTTTCTAT. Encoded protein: CASGLLTGTGTLAFY.